This T cell receptor beta chain was sequenced in a study of Graves' ophthalmopathy and Graves' hyperthyroidism. Findings and caveats of the study: Prediction of ophthalmopathy progression reached 70.59% sensitivity and around 76% specificity.

All donors with ophthalmopathy were recorded as having moderate-to-severe activity, CAS ≥3, NOSPECS ≥4 and a duration under 3 months. Patients were left out if they had other autoimmune diseases, uncontrolled infections, pregnancy or lactation. The diagnosis was founded upon clinical symptoms, serum thyroxine, TRAb, thyroid ultrasound and orbital computed tomography. Regarding this clonotype: Antigen unknown.

RNA transcripts were the template, and TCR beta CDR3 regions were amplified from them. First-round RT-PCR relied on HTBI primers, and a second-round multiplex PCR came next. MiXCR, run by TCRdb on the multiplex PCR reads, gives a single entry per CDR3 protein. The sample holds 200,000 to 250,000 distinct CDR3 sequences, 20% to 25% seen once. The CDR3 covers 15 residues. V was shortened by 0 bases and J by 5 bases, with 13 bases between the two germline ends. The germline V gene has CDR1 SGHNT and CDR2 YENEEA. The clonotype comes from a woman aged 45-60 years with Graves' ophthalmopathy. The sample was peripheral blood. This chain links TRBV11-3 with TRBJ2-5; possible D gene TRBD2, 6 bases. This CDR3 is CASSLEWGREETQYF. In DNA form, the CDR3 reads TGTGCCAGCAGCTTAGAATGGGGACGGGAGGAGACCCAGTACTTC. The full variable domain, rest sourced from reference TRBV11-3 and TRBJ2-5, is EAGVVQSPRYKIIEKKQPVAFWCNPISGHNTLYWYLQNLGQGPELLIRYENEEAVDDSQLPKDRFSAERLKGVDSTLKIQPAELGDSAVYLCASSLEWGREETQYFGPGTRLLVL.